These 9 T cell receptor beta chains share one sample of origin, sequenced in a study of T cell clones after liver transplantation. Here immunoSEQ multiplex PCR was the method, and the copy in TCRdb shows in-frame clones only, minus some. The profile shows approximately 51,000 clones, roughly nine tenths of them singletons. The starting material was CD8+ T cells from blood, obtained 12 months after liver transplant. The receptors here all came from a human patient who received a liver transplant. Some of these T cells may belong to the graft donor.

This clone was counted only a few times. V gene TRBV5-4 combines with J gene TRBJ2-2; 7 nucleotides align to TRBD1. Germline V gene sequence: CDR1 SGHNT, CDR2 YYREEE (reference sequence). The CDR3 spans 15 residues. V trimming: 2 bases; J trimming: 0 bases; junction bases outside the gene matches: 1. The chain's CDR3 is CASSLGGTNTGELFF. CDR3 nucleotide sequence: TGTGCCAGCAGCTTAGGGGGCACGAACACCGGGGAGCTGTTTTTT.

The chain uses TRBV27 and TRBJ2-7; D is unclear. This CDR3 has 13 residues. Germline CDR1 is MNHEY and CDR2 is SMNVEV (reference sequence). V was pared by 0 bases and J by 7 bases, with 10 bases between. The DNA of the CDR3 is TGTGCCAGCAGTTTATCGGCCGTTGGGGAGCAGTACTTC. Encoded protein: CASSLSAVGEQYF.

This chain joins TRBV28 and TRBJ1-2; 9 bases fit TRBD1. Germline assignment: CDR1 MDHEN and CDR2 SYDVKM. The V segment lost 6 bases and the J segment 5 bases; nucleotides outside the gene matches: 13. The CDR3 spans 16 residues. For the CDR3, the DNA is TGTGCCAGCAGGGAACCGACAGGGGGGATTTGGTATGGCTACACCTTC. It codes for CASREPTGGIWYGYTF.

The chain employs TRBV27 and TRBJ2-7; 8 bases are a match to TRBD1. The germline V gene encodes CDR1 MNHEY and CDR2 SMNVEV (reference sequence). V gave up 2 bases and J gave up 5 bases; unmatched junction bases: 11. The CDR3 loop spans 16 amino acids. CDR3 sequence (DNA): TGTGCCAGCAGTTTAGATGGACGGCAGGGGGCCGACGAGCAGTACTTC. It encodes CASSLDGRQGADEQYF.

The V gene is TRBV7-9, the J gene TRBJ2-2, with D unclear. This CDR3 is built from 12 residues. Germline V gene lookup returns CDR1 SEHNR and CDR2 FQNEAQ (reference sequence). V was cut by 1 base and J by 6 bases, with 3 bases left in between. CDR3 in amino acids: CASSLGPGELFF. CDR3 DNA sequence: TGTGCCAGCAGCTTAGGGCCCGGGGAGCTGTTTTTT.

This chain joins TRBV29-1 and TRBJ1-1, with D maybe TRBD1 (6 bases). V was trimmed by 7 bases and J by 4 bases, leaving 13 bases between them. Per the germline V gene, CDR1 is SQVTM and CDR2 is ANQGSEA. The CDR3 runs to 12 residues. This CDR3 is CSAVQGFTEAFF. In nucleotides, the CDR3 is TGCAGCGCTGTACAGGGCTTCACTGAAGCTTTCTTT.

This clone turned up a few times. The V gene is TRBV7-2, the J gene TRBJ1-1; D is ambiguous. This CDR3 is built from 14 residues. V was shortened by 5 bases and J by 6 bases, with 16 bases between the two germline ends. Germline values: CDR1 SGHTA, CDR2 FQGNSA. The CDR3 region has the DNA TGTGCCAGCAGCCCGCCGGGGAGCGGGGCTGAAGCTTTCTTT. This translates into CASSPPGSGAEAFF.

The chain employs TRBV7-9 and TRBJ2-7, with D maybe TRBD1 (6 bases). Germline CDR1 is SEHNR and CDR2 is FQNEAQ (reference sequence). V lost 8 bases and J lost 7, with 15 bases in between. This CDR3 is built from 12 residues. CDR3 sequence: CASLGALGEQYF. Here the CDR3 DNA reads TGTGCCAGCCTGGGGGCCTTGGGGGAGCAGTACTTC.

This chain uses TRBV13 with TRBJ1-1, with unresolved D. The CDR3 runs to 12 residues. Germline assignment: CDR1 PRHDT and CDR2 FYEKMQ (reference sequence). V was shortened by 0 bases and J by 10 bases, with 9 bases between the two germline ends. The CDR3 protein is CASSLGLSRAFF. CDR3 in DNA: TGTGCCAGCAGCTTAGGGCTGTCAAGAGCTTTCTTT.